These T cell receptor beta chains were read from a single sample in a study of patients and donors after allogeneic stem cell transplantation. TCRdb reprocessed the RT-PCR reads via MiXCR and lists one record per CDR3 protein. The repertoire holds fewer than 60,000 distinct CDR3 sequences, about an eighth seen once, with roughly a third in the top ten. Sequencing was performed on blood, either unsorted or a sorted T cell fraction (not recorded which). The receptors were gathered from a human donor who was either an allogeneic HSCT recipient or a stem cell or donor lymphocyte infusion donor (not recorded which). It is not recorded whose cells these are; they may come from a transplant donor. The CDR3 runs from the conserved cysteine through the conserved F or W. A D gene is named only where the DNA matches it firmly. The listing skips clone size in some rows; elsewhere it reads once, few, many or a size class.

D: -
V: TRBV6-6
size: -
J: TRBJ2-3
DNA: TGTGCCAGCAAGAAAACTAGCACAGATACGCAGTATTTT
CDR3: CASKKTSTDTQYF

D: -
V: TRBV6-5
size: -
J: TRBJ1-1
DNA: TGTGCCAGCAGCCCCCCGGGGGGTAGGGACACTGAAGCTTTCTTT
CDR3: CASSPPGGRDTEAFF

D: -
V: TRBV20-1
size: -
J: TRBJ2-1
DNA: TGCAGTGCTTACCGCAACCGAGGGTCTTCCTACAATGAGCAGTTCTTC
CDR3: CSAYRNRGSSYNEQFF

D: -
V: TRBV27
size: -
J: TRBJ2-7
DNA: TGTGCCAGCAGTTTAGGAGTCCAGGTCCCGCTGGAGCAGTACTTC
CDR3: CASSLGVQVPLEQYF

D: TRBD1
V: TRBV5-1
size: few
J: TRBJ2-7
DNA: TGCGCCAGCAGCCGGGACAGGGGACCCTACGAGCAGTACTTC
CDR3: CASSRDRGPYEQYF

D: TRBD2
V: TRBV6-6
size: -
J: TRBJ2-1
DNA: TGTGCCAGCAGTTACGGGCTAGCGGGCCTCTCCTACAATGAGCAGTTCTTC
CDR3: CASSYGLAGLSYNEQFF

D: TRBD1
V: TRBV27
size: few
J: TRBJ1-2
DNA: TGTGCCAGCACCTTGACAGGGGGCAGCTATGGCTACACCTTC
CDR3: CASTLTGGSYGYTF

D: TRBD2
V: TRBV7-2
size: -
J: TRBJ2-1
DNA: TGTGCCAGCACCCTAGCGGGAGGGTACAATGAGCAGTTCTTC
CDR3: CASTLAGGYNEQFF

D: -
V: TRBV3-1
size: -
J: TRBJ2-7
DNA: TGTGCCAGCAGCCGCGGCGGTCCACCCTACGAGCAGTACTTC
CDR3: CASSRGGPPYEQYF

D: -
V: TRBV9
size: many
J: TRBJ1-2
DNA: TGTGCCAGCAGCGGCAACTATGGCTACACCTTC
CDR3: CASSGNYGYTF

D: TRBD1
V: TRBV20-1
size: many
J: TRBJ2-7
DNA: TGCAGTGCTTATCCTAGGGACAGCTCCTACGAGCAGTACTTC
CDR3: CSAYPRDSSYEQYF

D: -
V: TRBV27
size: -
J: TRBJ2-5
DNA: TGTGCCAGCAGTTCCCTAGAGTCGGAGACCCAGTACTTC
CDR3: CASSSLESETQYF

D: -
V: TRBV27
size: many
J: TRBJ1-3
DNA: TGTGCCAGCAGTTCCCCCGGGACTCTCGGAAACACCATATATTTT
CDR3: CASSSPGTLGNTIYF

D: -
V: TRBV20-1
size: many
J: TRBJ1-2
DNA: TGCAGTGCTAGGGAGGGACCTGAGGGCTACACCTTC
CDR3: CSAREGPEGYTF

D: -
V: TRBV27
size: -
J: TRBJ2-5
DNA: TGTGCCAGCAGTTTAATCGGGTCCTCAGAGACCCAGTACTTC
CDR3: CASSLIGSSETQYF

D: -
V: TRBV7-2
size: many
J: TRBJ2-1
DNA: TGTGCCAGCAGCTTTCGAATAGAGCAGTTCTTC
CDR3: CASSFRIEQFF

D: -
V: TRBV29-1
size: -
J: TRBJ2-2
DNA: TGCAGCCCCGTTATAAACGGGGAGCTGTTTTTT
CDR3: CSPVINGELFF

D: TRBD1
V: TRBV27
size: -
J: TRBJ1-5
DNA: TGTGCCAGCAGTCCCCCCGGGACAGGGGGCTCTTATAGCAATCAGCCCCAGCATTTT
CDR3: CASSPPGTGGSYSNQPQHF